Following are 27 T cell receptor beta chains from one sample sequenced in a study of Graves' ophthalmopathy and Graves' hyperthyroidism. Amplified material comprised TCR beta CDR3 regions derived from RNA transcripts. HTBI primers were used in a first-round RT-PCR, which preceded a second-round multiplex PCR. Via MiXCR, TCRdb re-called the multiplex PCR reads, giving one row per CDR3 protein. The table shows 450,000 to 600,000 distinct CDR3 sequences, with about two fifths occurring only once. Sequencing was performed on peripheral blood or thyroid tissue (not recorded which). All receptors derive from an adult man with Graves' hyperthyroidism.

The genes are TRBV18 and TRBJ2-7; D is perhaps TRBD2 (6 bases). The germline V gene encodes CDR1 KGHSH and CDR2 LQKENI. Trimming cost V 0 bases and J 4 bases, with 7 bases left between them. The CDR3 consists of 13 residues. In DNA form, the CDR3 reads TGTGCCAGCTCACCACCCGCGGGATACGAGCAGTACTTC. Its protein is CASSPPAGYEQYF.

In its sample, this clonotype was seen many times. The chain has TRBV7-8 and TRBJ1-2; 9 bases are shared with TRBD1. The CDR3 contains 13 residues. The V segment lost 3 bases and the J segment 6 bases; nucleotides outside the gene matches: 2. Germline V gene data show CDR1 as SGHVS and CDR2 as FQNEAQ. CDR3 sequence reads: CASSFGTGNGYTF. CDR3 nucleotide sequence: TGTGCCAGCAGCTTCGGGACAGGGAATGGCTACACCTTC.

Concerning this clonotype: One end of the junction fails to match germline, which may point to a read error. The V and J genes are TRBV29-1 and TRBJ2-3, with TRBD1 as a possible D gene (5 bases). The CDR3 sequence is 13 residues long. The V gene's germline CDR1 is SQVTM and CDR2 ANQGSEA. The CDR3 spells CSVEGRGTGTQYF. CDR3 DNA sequence: TGCAGCGTTGAAGGGCGTGGCACAGGTACGCAGTATTTT.

This clonotype was detected many times. The chain has TRBV6-5 and TRBJ1-5; D is undetermined. This CDR3 region has 13 residues. V was clipped by 6 bases and J by 3 bases, with 9 bases between them. Germline loops: CDR1 MNHEY, CDR2 SVGAGI. The CDR3 is CASRHDLNQPQHF. The CDR3 bases are TGTGCCAGCAGACACGATCTCAATCAGCCCCAGCATTTT.

For this clonotype: This is likely a read error, given that the CDR3 carries no conserved phenylalanine or tryptophan at its end. The gene calls are TRBV10-3 and TRBJ1-5; no definite D call. Germline V CDR1 and CDR2: ENHRY, SYGVKD. This CDR3 is 15 amino acids long. V gave up 3 bases and J gave up 0 bases, with 9 bases separating them. The CDR3, as DNA: TGTGCCATCAGTGAAGGGCAGGATAGCAATCAGCCCCAGCATCTT. It is translated as CAISEGQDSNQPQHL.

The rearrangement joins TRBV2 to TRBJ1-5; D possibly corresponds to TRBD1 (6 bases). The germline V gene encodes CDR1 SNHLY and CDR2 FYNNEI. V was cut by 5 bases and J by 4 bases, with 15 bases left in between. This CDR3 contains 15 residues. The CDR3: CASSNDRMSNQPQHF. The CDR3 coding sequence is TGTGCCAGCAGTAATGACAGGATGAGTAATCAGCCCCAGCATTTT. Full variable domain (remainder filled in from reference TRBV2 and TRBJ1-5): EPEVTQTPSHQVTQMGQEVILRCVPISNHLYFYWYRQILGQKVEFLVSFYNNEISEKSEIFDDQFSVERPDGSNFTLKIRSTKLEDSAMYFCASSNDRMSNQPQHFGDGTRLSIL.

The V gene is TRBV15, the J gene TRBJ2-6, with D possibly TRBD2 on 7 matching bases. CDR1 is LNHNV, CDR2 YYDKDF, per germline (reference sequence). The CDR3 extends over 16 amino acids. V was pared by 3 bases and J by 5 bases, with 14 bases between. The CDR3 loop is CATSSHEGGRANVLTF. CDR3 in DNA: TGTGCCACCAGCAGCCACGAGGGGGGGAGGGCCAACGTCCTGACTTTC.

V is TRBV4-1 and J is TRBJ2-7, with D unresolved. Per the germline V gene, CDR1 is MGHRA and CDR2 is YSYEKL. The CDR3 is made up of 15 amino acids. Trimming left V 0 bases short and J 3 bases short, with 12 bases between. Here the CDR3 reads CASSQDSDFRYEQYF. Here the CDR3 DNA reads TGCGCCAGCAGCCAAGATAGTGACTTCCGCTACGAGCAGTACTTC.

This clonotype was seen ten or more times. This sequence joins TRBV20-1 and TRBJ1-5; D unclear. The CDR3 covers 14 residues. Trimming removed 3 bases at V and 0 bases at J, with 9 bases between. The germline V gene encodes CDR1 DFQATT and CDR2 SNEGSKA (reference sequence). DNA of the CDR3: TGCAGTGCTAGCCGGGATAATAGCAATCAGCCCCAGCATTTT. Protein sequence: CSASRDNSNQPQHF.

This clonotype was counted many times. The CDR3 coding sequence is TGTGCCAGCACCGGGACAGGGGGGCCGAACACTGAAGCTTTCTTT. This gives the protein CASTGTGGPNTEAFF. The J gene is TRBJ1-1, the V gene TRBV12-3 or TRBV12-4; 11 bases are shared with TRBD1. The J segment lost 1 base and the V segment lost 7 bases, leaving 5 bases of the junction unmatched. The CDR3 has 15 residues.

The V gene is TRBV7-9, the J gene TRBJ2-7; TRBD1 is a possible D gene (5 bases). Deletions cut 5 bases from V and 5 bases from J, with 19 bases between. Per germline, CDR1 SEHNR and CDR2 FQNEAQ (reference sequence). The CDR3 has 15 residues. The DNA for the CDR3 is TGTGCCAGCAGCCTCCAACAGCCTGGGGCCAACGAGCAGTACTTC. This gives the protein CASSLQQPGANEQYF.

Comments on this clonotype: An end of the junction does not agree with germline; a read error may underlie this. This chain joins TRBV24-1 and TRBJ1-3, with D unresolved. The length of the CDR3 is 16 residues. The germline V gene encodes CDR1 KGHDR and CDR2 SFDVKD. CDR3 bases: TGTGCCAGCAGTTTACGAGGCGGAGTCTCTGGAAACACCATATATTTT. It encodes CASSLRGGVSGNTIYF.

There are a few counts of this clonotype. The chain is built from TRBV3-1 and TRBJ1-1; D not certain. CDR3 length: 12 residues. The germline gives CDR1 LGHDT, CDR2 YNNKEL (reference sequence). The V gene lost 4 bases and the J gene lost 8 bases, with 11 bases spanning the gap. The CDR3 here is CASSPVGREAFF. The CDR3, as DNA: TGTGCCAGCAGCCCCGTGGGTCGAGAAGCTTTCTTT.

This clonotype was observed a few times. Germline is not matched at one junction end, which may reflect a read error. The chain is built from TRBV12-3 or TRBV12-4 and TRBJ1-6; possibly TRBD1 for D (5 bases). The CDR3 contains 16 residues. Here the CDR3 DNA reads TGTACCAGCAGTTTTTGGGGGAGCTCCTATAATTCACCCCTCCACTTT. As protein: CTSSFWGSSYNSPLHF.

The rearrangement uses TRBV7-3 and TRBJ1-3; TRBD1 aligns across 9 bases. The J segment lost 2 bases and the V segment lost 6 bases, leaving 8 bases of the junction unmatched. This CDR3 is 16 amino acids long. In germline, CDR1 is SGHTA, CDR2 FQGTGA. The DNA for the CDR3 is TGTGCCAGCAGTCGGTCCGGGACAGGGACTGGAAACACCATATATTTT. Encoded protein: CASSRSGTGTGNTIYF.

J is TRBJ2-2 and V is TRBV2; TRBD1 aligns across 8 bases. This CDR3 is 17 amino acids long. The junction had 13 bases not matched to a gene; V was cut back by 5 bases and J by 5 bases. Germline V gene sequence: CDR1 SNHLY, CDR2 FYNNEI. For the CDR3, the DNA is TGTGCCAGCAGTCGGTATTCGACAGGGGCGAGTACCGGGGAGCTGTTTTTT. Translating gives CASSRYSTGASTGELFF.

This clonotype showed up just a few times. The chain joins TRBV7-9 to TRBJ1-1; 7 positions match TRBD1. This CDR3 spans 11 amino acids. The trim removed 4 bases at V and 10 bases at J, leaving 3 bases unmatched. CDR1 SEHNR and CDR2 FQNEAQ come from the germline V gene (reference sequence). The CDR3 region has the DNA TGTGCCAGCAGCTCCGGACAGGCAGCTTTCTTT. This sequence encodes CASSSGQAAFF.

Ten or more counts support this clonotype. J is TRBJ1-1 and V is TRBV6-6; 10 positions match TRBD1. The CDR3 totals 15 residues. Germline loops: CDR1 MNHNY, CDR2 SVGAGI (reference sequence). CDR3 sequence (DNA): TGTGCTACATCCCAGTGGGACAGGGGATACACTGAAGCTTTCTTT. Amino acids: CATSQWDRGYTEAFF.

The rearrangement joins TRBV14 to TRBJ1-1; no firm D call. Trimming shortened V by 1 base and J by 4 bases, and 13 bases separated the two germline ends. Germline CDR1 and CDR2: SGHDN and FVKESK. This CDR3 has 15 amino acids. CDR3 protein: CASSQVRLFSTEAFF. Written as DNA, the CDR3 is TGTGCCAGCAGCCAAGTTCGGCTTTTTTCCACTGAAGCTTTCTTT.

This clonotype was observed a few times. This rearrangement joins TRBV6-5 to TRBJ2-7; TRBD1 aligns across 8 bases. Losses at the gene ends were 1 base for V and 2 bases for J; bases not matched to a gene: 1. Germline V gene lookup returns CDR1 MNHEY and CDR2 SVGAGI. CDR3 length equals 14 residues. CDR3 in DNA: TGTGCCAGCAGTTACTTACAGGGGGCCTACGAGCAGTACTTC. It yields the protein CASSYLQGAYEQYF.

In its sample, this clonotype was seen many times. The genes are TRBV25-1 and TRBJ1-1; D gene ambiguous. The CDR3 extends over 13 amino acids. The V end was cut by 6 bases, the J end by 1 base, with 9 bases between. The germline CDR1 and CDR2 sequences are MGHDK and SYGVNS. CDR3 sequence reads: CASRAQWNTEAFF. CDR3 sequence (DNA): TGTGCCAGCAGGGCCCAATGGAACACTGAAGCTTTCTTT.

This rearrangement joins TRBV7-8 to TRBJ2-5; tentatively, D is TRBD2 (6 bases). Germline CDR1 reads SGHVS; CDR2 reads FQNEAQ. The CDR3 has 17 residues. Trimming took off 8 bases at V and 2 bases at J, with 24 bases between the two ends. The CDR3 bases are TGTGCCAGCTCACCAACACCGGGACTGACGTGGCAAGAGACCCAGTACTTC. It specifies CASSPTPGLTWQETQYF.

This clonotype came up many times. For the CDR3, the DNA is TGTGCCATCAGTGAGGGGGGACAGTCGCCTTACGAGCAGTACTTC. This sequence encodes CAISEGGQSPYEQYF. The gene calls are TRBV10-3 and TRBJ2-7, with 7 bases aligning to TRBD1. CDR3 length equals 15 residues. The junction had 8 bases not matched to a gene; V was cut back by 2 bases and J by 4 bases. Germline V gives CDR1 ENHRY, CDR2 SYGVKD.

This rearrangement joins TRBV7-2 to TRBJ2-3, with D perhaps TRBD2 (6 bases). Germline CDR1 SGHTA, CDR2 FQGNSA. This CDR3 region has 17 residues. Trimming removed 6 bases at V and 3 bases at J, with 22 bases between. Written as DNA, the CDR3 is TGTGCCAGCAGTTTTTTTGGACCGGGACTTGCAACAGATACGCAGTATTTT. Protein: CASSFFGPGLATDTQYF.

The chain carries TRBV14 and TRBJ1-6, with D perhaps matching TRBD1 (5 bases). Germline lookup yields CDR1 SGHDN and CDR2 FVKESK. CDR3 size: 16 residues. The V end was cut by 4 bases, the J end by 7 bases, with 17 bases between. CDR3 bases: TGTGCCAGCAGCCGCCTAGGGACGGCCAGCAATTCACCCCTCCACTTT. Amino acids: CASSRLGTASNSPLHF.

This clonotype was observed a handful of times. This chain uses TRBV15 with TRBJ2-7; TRBD2 is a possible D gene (8 bases). The CDR3 is made up of 17 amino acids. V lost 1 base to trimming and J lost 3 bases, with 19 bases between them. Per germline, CDR1 LNHNV and CDR2 YYDKDF (reference sequence). CDR3 coding DNA: TGTGCCACCAGCAGAGTTGTAGGGACAGCGGGAGTCTACGAGCAGTACTTC. It encodes CATSRVVGTAGVYEQYF.

Worth noting for this clonotype: The CDR3 end shows no conserved phenylalanine or tryptophan, and so a read error is likely. The chain joins TRBV7-9 to TRBJ1-2; 9 bases align to TRBD1. Trimming at V came to 2 bases and at J to 5 bases, leaving 6 bases not matched to a gene. CDR1 is SEHNR and CDR2 is FQNEAQ in the germline V gene (reference sequence). CDR3 length equals 15 residues. The CDR3: CASSLPGQGLYGYTL. The CDR3 DNA reads as TGTGCCAGCAGCTTACCGGGACAGGGACTTTATGGCTACACCCTC.